The rows below give T cell receptor beta chains drawn from one sample of a study of cytomegalovirus exposure and HLA in healthy donors. The repertoire was sequenced with immunoSEQ multiplex PCR; TCRdb's copy has only in-frame clones and lacks some. The sample lists more than 85,000 clones; roughly 69% were seen once. Sequencing used PBMCs. These receptors all stem from a woman between 65 and 79 years old in good health and CMV-seropositive. Each CDR3 is given with its conserved first and last residue. The D gene is left open where the match is weak. Expanded clones get a size class; other rows say once, few or many, or leave the size out.

abundance: few; d_gene: -; v_gene: TRBV30; j_gene: TRBJ2-7; CDR3nt: TGTGCCTGGAGCTCAGGGATCGAGCAGTACTTC; CDR3aa: CAWSSGIEQYF
abundance: -; d_gene: TRBD1; v_gene: TRBV19; j_gene: TRBJ1-6; CDR3nt: TGTGCCAGTAGTCCAGACAGGGGTTCCTATAATTCACCCCTCCACTTT; CDR3aa: CASSPDRGSYNSPLHF
abundance: -; d_gene: -; v_gene: TRBV5-4; j_gene: TRBJ1-2; CDR3nt: TGTGCCAGCAGCTTGGACTCGGTGCAAGGCTACACCTTC; CDR3aa: CASSLDSVQGYTF
abundance: -; d_gene: -; v_gene: TRBV6-1; j_gene: TRBJ1-4; CDR3nt: TGTGCCAGCAGTGTGTACAGGGTTGCTAATGAAAAACTGTTTTTT; CDR3aa: CASSVYRVANEKLFF
abundance: -; d_gene: -; v_gene: TRBV2; j_gene: TRBJ2-1; CDR3nt: TGTGCCAGCACCCCTAAGGAGGGCAATGAGCAGTTCTTC; CDR3aa: CASTPKEGNEQFF
abundance: -; d_gene: -; v_gene: TRBV10-3; j_gene: TRBJ2-1; CDR3nt: TGTGCCATCAGTGAGAAAGGTAGCGATGAGCAGTTCTTC; CDR3aa: CAISEKGSDEQFF
abundance: -; d_gene: -; v_gene: TRBV19; j_gene: TRBJ2-7; CDR3nt: TGTGCCAGTAGTTCGGGGGACAGTAGCTCCTACGAGCAGTACTTC; CDR3aa: CASSSGDSSSYEQYF
abundance: few; d_gene: -; v_gene: TRBV15; j_gene: TRBJ2-7; CDR3nt: TGTGCCACCAGCAGGGAGGGAGGCAGCTACGAGCAGTACTTC; CDR3aa: CATSREGGSYEQYF
abundance: -; d_gene: -; v_gene: TRBV6-6; j_gene: TRBJ1-2; CDR3nt: TGTGCCAGCAGTTCCGCCGGCTATGGCTACACCTTC; CDR3aa: CASSSAGYGYTF
abundance: -; d_gene: -; v_gene: TRBV11-2; j_gene: TRBJ2-1; CDR3nt: TGTGCCAGCAGCTCTTCCAATGAGCAGTTCTTC; CDR3aa: CASSSSNEQFF
abundance: -; d_gene: TRBD1; v_gene: TRBV7-2; j_gene: TRBJ1-3; CDR3nt: TGTGCCAGCAGCTTAGTAGAGGGGACAGGGACTGGAAACACCATATATTTT; CDR3aa: CASSLVEGTGTGNTIYF
abundance: -; d_gene: -; v_gene: TRBV5-1; j_gene: TRBJ2-7; CDR3nt: TGCGCCAGCAGCTTGGGGCAGGGGTTTAGCGAGCAGTACTTC; CDR3aa: CASSLGQGFSEQYF
abundance: -; d_gene: -; v_gene: TRBV4-3; j_gene: TRBJ1-1; CDR3nt: TGCGCCAGCAGCCAACAGGGGAAGAACACTGAAGCTTTCTTT; CDR3aa: CASSQQGKNTEAFF
abundance: -; d_gene: TRBD1; v_gene: TRBV5-6; j_gene: TRBJ1-2; CDR3nt: TGTGCCAGCAGTTTCGGACAGGTCTATGGCTACACCTTC; CDR3aa: CASSFGQVYGYTF
abundance: -; d_gene: -; v_gene: TRBV28; j_gene: TRBJ2-7; CDR3nt: TGTGCCAGCAGTCGCCAGGGGGGCAGGGGGTGGCCGGTCGAGCAGTACTTC; CDR3aa: CASSRQGGRGWPVEQYF
abundance: -; d_gene: TRBD1; v_gene: TRBV7-9; j_gene: TRBJ1-4; CDR3nt: TGTGCCAGCAGCCCCTGGACAGGGGGGGACGAAAAACTGTTTTTT; CDR3aa: CASSPWTGGDEKLFF
abundance: few; d_gene: TRBD2; v_gene: TRBV7-8; j_gene: TRBJ2-7; CDR3nt: TGTGCCAGCAGCGAACTAGCGGGGCCCTACGAGCAGTACTTC; CDR3aa: CASSELAGPYEQYF
abundance: -; d_gene: -; v_gene: TRBV18; j_gene: TRBJ1-1; CDR3nt: TGTGCCAGCTCAGCAAACTCCAGGCAGAACACTGAAGCTTTCTTT; CDR3aa: CASSANSRQNTEAFF
abundance: -; d_gene: TRBD1; v_gene: TRBV2; j_gene: TRBJ2-1; CDR3nt: TGTGCCAGCGGCCTAAGGGGACAGGGTCCCAATGAGCAGTTCTTC; CDR3aa: CASGLRGQGPNEQFF
abundance: -; d_gene: TRBD1; v_gene: TRBV30; j_gene: TRBJ2-7; CDR3nt: TGTGCCTGGAGTGGGGGACAGGGAGCCTACGAGCAGTACTTC; CDR3aa: CAWSGGQGAYEQYF
abundance: once; d_gene: TRBD1; v_gene: TRBV30; j_gene: TRBJ1-2; CDR3nt: TGTGCCTGGACCCCGACAGGGGCCTATGGCTACACCTTC; CDR3aa: CAWTPTGAYGYTF
abundance: -; d_gene: TRBD1; v_gene: TRBV6-5; j_gene: TRBJ1-6; CDR3nt: TGTGCCAGCAGGATAGGACAGGCAGTCTCACCCCTCCACTTT; CDR3aa: CASRIGQAVSPLHF
abundance: -; d_gene: -; v_gene: TRBV11-2; j_gene: TRBJ1-2; CDR3nt: TGTGCCAGCAGCGAGCCACCGGTGGCTAACTATGGCTACACCTTC; CDR3aa: CASSEPPVANYGYTF
abundance: -; d_gene: -; v_gene: TRBV7-2; j_gene: TRBJ1-4; CDR3nt: TGTGCCAGCAGACAACAGGGTGGGATTAATGAAAAACTGTTTTTT; CDR3aa: CASRQQGGINEKLFF
abundance: few; d_gene: -; v_gene: TRBV6-5; j_gene: TRBJ2-7; CDR3nt: TGTGCCAGCAGTGAGGGGCGGAGGGGATACGAGCAGTACTTC; CDR3aa: CASSEGRRGYEQYF
abundance: -; d_gene: TRBD1; v_gene: TRBV27; j_gene: TRBJ2-5; CDR3nt: TGTGCCAGCAGTCCGGGACAGCTGGAAGAGACCCAGTACTTC; CDR3aa: CASSPGQLEETQYF
abundance: -; d_gene: TRBD1; v_gene: TRBV5-4; j_gene: TRBJ1-2; CDR3nt: TGTGCCAGCAGCTCACAGGGGGCGCCGATAAGTGATTATGGCTACACCTTC; CDR3aa: CASSSQGAPISDYGYTF
abundance: -; d_gene: TRBD2; v_gene: TRBV7-2; j_gene: TRBJ2-5; CDR3nt: TGTGCCAGCAGCGGGGGACTAGCGGGGAGCGAGACCCAGTACTTC; CDR3aa: CASSGGLAGSETQYF
abundance: few; d_gene: -; v_gene: TRBV7-2; j_gene: TRBJ1-5; CDR3nt: TGTGCCAGCAGCGCGAGGGGAGGGGACCAGCCCCAGCATTTT; CDR3aa: CASSARGGDQPQHF
abundance: -; d_gene: -; v_gene: TRBV15; j_gene: TRBJ2-7; CDR3nt: TGTGCCACCAGCATATACAGGGAAAGGGGCGAGCAGTACTTC; CDR3aa: CATSIYRERGEQYF
abundance: -; d_gene: TRBD1; v_gene: TRBV6-6; j_gene: TRBJ1-4; CDR3nt: TGTGCCAGCAGCTTGCCTGGACAGGGTGGGAATGAAAAACTGTTTTTT; CDR3aa: CASSLPGQGGNEKLFF
abundance: -; d_gene: TRBD1; v_gene: TRBV6-1; j_gene: TRBJ1-5; CDR3nt: TGTGCCAGCAGAGGACAGGGTGTGAGCAATCAGCCCCAGCATTTT; CDR3aa: CASRGQGVSNQPQHF
abundance: -; d_gene: TRBD2; v_gene: TRBV11-2; j_gene: TRBJ2-5; CDR3nt: TGTGCCAGCAGCTTAGAACGGTTCGAGCGGGGGCGAGAGACCCAGTACTTC; CDR3aa: CASSLERFERGRETQYF
abundance: -; d_gene: -; v_gene: TRBV7-6; j_gene: TRBJ1-4; CDR3nt: TGTGCCAGCAGCTTAAATTTAATTGTAGCTACAACTAATGAAAAACTGTTTTTT; CDR3aa: CASSLNLIVATTNEKLFF
abundance: -; d_gene: TRBD2; v_gene: TRBV9; j_gene: TRBJ2-7; CDR3nt: TGTGCCAGCAGCGTAGGCCAGGGAGGGTACGAGCAGTACTTC; CDR3aa: CASSVGQGGYEQYF
abundance: few; d_gene: -; v_gene: TRBV29-1; j_gene: TRBJ1-5; CDR3nt: TGCAGCGTTCGGGGAGCTGACAATCAGCCCCAGCATTTT; CDR3aa: CSVRGADNQPQHF
abundance: -; d_gene: TRBD2; v_gene: TRBV28; j_gene: TRBJ2-3; CDR3nt: TGTGCCAGCAGTTCTAGCGGGGGGAGCACAGATACGCAGTATTTT; CDR3aa: CASSSSGGSTDTQYF
abundance: -; d_gene: -; v_gene: TRBV9; j_gene: TRBJ1-1; CDR3nt: TGTGCCAGCAGCTATTATGACAGCATGAACACTGAAGCTTTCTTT; CDR3aa: CASSYYDSMNTEAFF
abundance: -; d_gene: -; v_gene: TRBV11-2; j_gene: TRBJ1-2; CDR3nt: TGTGCCAGCAGCTTAGGCCAGGTCGACTATGGCTACACCTTC; CDR3aa: CASSLGQVDYGYTF
abundance: -; d_gene: TRBD1; v_gene: TRBV2; j_gene: TRBJ2-2; CDR3nt: TGTGCCAGCAGTCGACAGGGTAGCATCACCGGGGAGCTGTTTTTT; CDR3aa: CASSRQGSITGELFF
abundance: -; d_gene: -; v_gene: TRBV15; j_gene: TRBJ1-1; CDR3nt: TGTGCCACCAGCGGGCACAGGGACAACACTGAAGCTTTCTTT; CDR3aa: CATSGHRDNTEAFF
abundance: -; d_gene: -; v_gene: TRBV20-1; j_gene: TRBJ2-7; CDR3nt: TGCAGTGCTAGTGACAGCTACGAGCAGTACTTC; CDR3aa: CSASDSYEQYF
abundance: -; d_gene: -; v_gene: TRBV7-6; j_gene: TRBJ1-3; CDR3nt: TGTGCCAGCAGCCCGGGCGGGCCTGGAGCAAACACCATATATTTT; CDR3aa: CASSPGGPGANTIYF
abundance: -; d_gene: TRBD1; v_gene: TRBV7-8; j_gene: TRBJ2-7; CDR3nt: TGTGCCAGCCGCACAGGGGGATTATCTGACGAGCAGTACTTC; CDR3aa: CASRTGGLSDEQYF
abundance: -; d_gene: TRBD1; v_gene: TRBV19; j_gene: TRBJ1-2; CDR3nt: TGTGCCAGTAGGACCGGGACAGGGCACTATGGCTACACCTTC; CDR3aa: CASRTGTGHYGYTF
abundance: -; d_gene: -; v_gene: TRBV30; j_gene: TRBJ1-1; CDR3nt: TGTGCCTGGAGTGCTCTACGGAACACTGAAGCTTTCTTT; CDR3aa: CAWSALRNTEAFF
abundance: -; d_gene: -; v_gene: TRBV20-1; j_gene: TRBJ1-1; CDR3nt: TGCAGTGCTAGTCGGGGGACTGAAGCTTTCTTT; CDR3aa: CSASRGTEAFF
abundance: -; d_gene: TRBD2; v_gene: TRBV13; j_gene: TRBJ2-2; CDR3nt: TGTGCCAGCAGCTCTGCGGGGGGGTGGAACACCGGGGAGCTGTTTTTT; CDR3aa: CASSSAGGWNTGELFF
abundance: -; d_gene: TRBD1; v_gene: TRBV2; j_gene: TRBJ1-1; CDR3nt: TGTGCCAGCAGGGACAGGGGTGGGAACACTGAAGCTTTCTTT; CDR3aa: CASRDRGGNTEAFF
abundance: -; d_gene: TRBD1; v_gene: TRBV7-3; j_gene: TRBJ1-2; CDR3nt: TGTGCCAGCAGCGAAGGGTCCTCCCCAGGGGGTGGCTACACCTTC; CDR3aa: CASSEGSSPGGGYTF
abundance: -; d_gene: TRBD1; v_gene: TRBV4-1; j_gene: TRBJ1-2; CDR3nt: TGCGCCAGCAGCCAAGGAGAGGGGGCGGGCTATGGCTACACCTTC; CDR3aa: CASSQGEGAGYGYTF
abundance: -; d_gene: -; v_gene: TRBV5-5; j_gene: TRBJ2-1; CDR3nt: TGTGCCAGCAGCTTGGAGGGCAGGGCCAATGAGCAGTTCTTC; CDR3aa: CASSLEGRANEQFF
abundance: -; d_gene: -; v_gene: TRBV6-6; j_gene: TRBJ2-5; CDR3nt: TGTGCCAGCAGTTGGGGGTCGGGGGGCCGACAAGAGACCCAGTACTTC; CDR3aa: CASSWGSGGRQETQYF
abundance: -; d_gene: -; v_gene: TRBV7-2; j_gene: TRBJ1-2; CDR3nt: TGTGCCAGCAGCTCCGGGGGGTCTAGCAGCTACACCTTC; CDR3aa: CASSSGGSSSYTF
abundance: -; d_gene: -; v_gene: TRBV7-9; j_gene: TRBJ1-1; CDR3nt: TGTGCCAGCAGCTCTGGAGGGGAGATCGGGACTGAAGCTTTCTTT; CDR3aa: CASSSGGEIGTEAFF
abundance: few; d_gene: TRBD1; v_gene: TRBV6-5; j_gene: TRBJ2-2; CDR3nt: TGTGCCAGCACCGGGACAGGGGTTACCGGGGAGCTGTTTTTT; CDR3aa: CASTGTGVTGELFF
abundance: few; d_gene: TRBD1; v_gene: TRBV30; j_gene: TRBJ2-2; CDR3nt: TGTGCCTGGTGGACAGGGGTCACCGGGGAGCTGTTTTTT; CDR3aa: CAWWTGVTGELFF
abundance: -; d_gene: TRBD2; v_gene: TRBV29-1; j_gene: TRBJ2-1; CDR3nt: TGCAGCGTTGATTTCGGGTGGGCGGGGGTCAACAATGAGCAGTTCTTC; CDR3aa: CSVDFGWAGVNNEQFF
abundance: once; d_gene: -; v_gene: TRBV11-3; j_gene: TRBJ2-5; CDR3nt: TGTGCCAGCAGCTATCGGGAGACCCAGTACTTC; CDR3aa: CASSYRETQYF
abundance: -; d_gene: -; v_gene: TRBV6-5; j_gene: TRBJ1-3; CDR3nt: TGTGCCAGCAGTTACTCGTCTAGCTCTGGAAACACCATATATTTT; CDR3aa: CASSYSSSSGNTIYF